Sequencing of this T cell receptor (beta chain) was carried out in a study of monozygotic twins with inflammatory bowel disease. Whole-study results and caveats: Lower sharing of clonotypes with other individuals was seen in IBD patients than in healthy twins. This was most marked in patients showing signs of disease activity.

The CDR3 runs to 13 residues. About this clonotype: No antigen is known for it.

Template-switch reactions added UMIs with a 6-nucleotide sample barcode. TCRdb reprocessed the 5' RACE reads and reports one entry per CDR3 protein, with no DNA. The sample yields some 160,000 distinct CDR3 sequences, of which the top ten take up 6% to 9.5%. The chain employs TRBV12-3 or TRBV12-4 and TRBJ1-5; TCRdb designates TRBD1, a call that cannot be tested without DNA. The clonotype was recovered from a human donor with ulcerative colitis or Crohn's disease, or a healthy co-twin of an affected twin (not recorded which). Sequencing used blood. The CDR3: CASSPNREGPQHF.